Listed below are T cell receptor beta chains from one sample, sequenced in a study of cytomegalovirus exposure and HLA in healthy donors. Sequenced by immunoSEQ multiplex PCR; TCRdb stores in-frame clones only, minus some. This table has roughly 150,000 clones, approximately 96% appearing once. The sample taken for sequencing was PBMCs. The receptors originated from a woman aged 18-29 years in good health and CMV-seronegative. Both conserved end residues are part of each CDR3. Size is omitted from some rows. Given values are once, few, many or a class for expanded clones.

J,V,size,CDR3
TRBJ2-2,TRBV7-2,-,CASSYGTSAAGELFF
TRBJ1-1,TRBV18,-,CASSPEGQARRTEAFF
TRBJ2-5,TRBV13,-,CASSRERDPRGAQYF
TRBJ2-2,TRBV6-5,-,CASSLNPTGTGELFF
TRBJ2-3,TRBV2,-,CASTGQGPDTQYF
TRBJ1-6,TRBV7-9,-,CASSLSPGTDNSPLHF
TRBJ1-3,TRBV11-2,-,CASSTLQGQRNTIYF
TRBJ2-7,TRBV5-4,-,CASSPTSGAVSYEQYF
TRBJ2-3,TRBV4-2,-,CASSQGESDTQYF
TRBJ2-7,TRBV2,-,CASSWTGYSYEQYF
TRBJ2-3,TRBV9,once,CASSVGGPTTDTQYF
TRBJ1-5,TRBV19,-,CASRGGPGQGQIWNQPQHF
TRBJ2-3,TRBV18,-,CASSQAAGDSTDTQYF
TRBJ2-3,TRBV4-1,once,CASSRGGGTDTQYF
TRBJ2-3,TRBV5-1,-,CASRAGSTDTQYF
TRBJ2-1,TRBV19,-,CASSIVSGYYNEQFF
TRBJ2-1,TRBV7-8,-,CASSVSGGPYYNEQFF
TRBJ2-7,TRBV7-6,once,CASSLRSGDSYEQYF
TRBJ2-3,TRBV29-1,-,CSVPVGAGGTDTQYF
TRBJ2-2,TRBV6-5,-,CASSYSRNTGELFF
TRBJ2-2,TRBV27,-,CASSSGLNTGELFF
TRBJ2-3,TRBV11-1,-,CASSSDRGESTDTQYF
TRBJ2-5,TRBV4-1,-,CASSQVLAGKQETQYF
TRBJ1-1,TRBV7-2,once,CASSWLDRDSTEAFF
TRBJ2-2,TRBV6-1,-,CASNIDRGTGELFF
TRBJ1-1,TRBV5-1,-,CASSFGTVGMNTEAFF
TRBJ1-1,TRBV6-5,-,CASSYSRSLEAFF
TRBJ2-1,TRBV9,-,CASSVGGGAYNEQFF
TRBJ2-1,TRBV5-3,-,CARSLDEVYNEQFF
TRBJ2-2,TRBV11-3,-,CASSKGQGRTGELFF
TRBJ2-3,TRBV27,-,CASSRRAGETDTQYF
TRBJ1-2,TRBV18,-,CASSPTGTGAFLYGYTF
TRBJ2-1,TRBV4-1,-,CASSQPGQALGQFF
TRBJ2-5,TRBV4-1,-,CASSRDQGAEETQYF
TRBJ2-1,TRBV6-1,-,CASSEGGTGGFEQFF
TRBJ2-3,TRBV9,-,CASSVAGTSGGAGDTQYF
TRBJ1-1,TRBV7-2,-,CASSSVSGQMNTEAFF
TRBJ2-5,TRBV19,-,CASRKTDRGLETQYF
TRBJ2-1,TRBV5-1,-,CASSLAYEQFF
TRBJ2-3,TRBV7-2,-,CASSFSSGGTDTQYF
TRBJ2-3,TRBV2,-,CASSEERTSGGGTDTQYF
TRBJ1-5,TRBV5-8,-,CASSLREVGNQPQHF
TRBJ2-7,TRBV15,-,CATSSESGAGGLCF
TRBJ1-5,TRBV27,-,CASSFLRGQPQHF
TRBJ2-5,TRBV6-6,-,CASSRQGQETQYF
TRBJ2-1,TRBV11-3,-,CASSKGQEYDNEQFF
TRBJ1-2,TRBV19,-,CASTPGWGSPTANYGYTF
TRBJ2-1,TRBV5-1,-,CASSLDGGGTNNEQFF
TRBJ2-7,TRBV9,-,CASSSGGQGDLYEQYF
TRBJ2-1,TRBV11-1,-,CASRRGGPLYNEQFF
TRBJ1-1,TRBV9,-,CASSPTGTTEAFF
TRBJ2-7,TRBV4-3,-,CASSQATAYYEQYF